This T cell receptor beta chain was captured by sequencing in a study of cytomegalovirus exposure and HLA in healthy donors. Overall study context: There were under 130 million unique TCR beta sequences, drawn from 150 million to 200 million T cells, in an earlier analysis.

This PCR relied on a set of 60 Vbeta primers and 13 Jbeta primers. Some clones are missing from TCRdb's copy, which holds only in-frame ones; the method was immunoSEQ multiplex PCR. The data contain roughly 230,000 clones, 70% to 90% of them singletons. The sequence was obtained from a girl aged 2-15 years in good health and CMV-seronegative. Sequenced material: PBMCs.

Written as DNA, the CDR3 is TGCGCCAGCAGCGGGACTCCGTACACAGATACGCAGTATTTT. Translating it yields CASSGTPYTDTQYF. The chain uses TRBV5-1 and TRBJ2-3, with D possibly TRBD2 on 6 matching bases. The germline V gene encodes CDR1 SGHRS and CDR2 YFSETQ. V was cut by 4 bases and J by 2 bases, with 11 bases left in between. The CDR3 covers 14 residues. Full variable domain (rest looked up from reference TRBV5-1 and TRBJ2-3): KAGVTQTPRYLIKTRGQQVTLSCSPISGHRSVSWYQQTPGQGLQFLFEYFSETQRNKGNFPGRFSGRQFSNSRSEMNVSTLELGDSALYLCASSGTPYTDTQYFGPGTRLTVL.